Below are 6 T cell receptor beta chains sequenced from a single sample in a study of blood T cells in healthy people across ages. A second PCR, run for roughly 6 to 11 cycles, used a sample-barcoded 5' primer plus a J-beta primer mix. Each CDR3 protein gets one entry after TCRdb re-called the 5' RACE reads with MiXCR. The table records around 1.5 million distinct CDR3 sequences, roughly 64% of them present only once. Sequencing was done on a sample of blood. These receptors originate from a man between 18 and 35 years old in good health.

CDR3 sequence reads: CSVVLTNYGYTF. CDR3 sequence (DNA): TGCAGCGTTGTCCTCACTAACTATGGCTACACCTTC. The chain joins TRBV29-1 to TRBJ1-2; unclear D gene. Trimming pared 4 bases from V and 0 bases from J, leaving 6 bases between. CDR1 SQVTM and CDR2 ANQGSEA come from the germline V gene. This CDR3 is built from 12 residues.

The genes are TRBV4-1 and TRBJ2-7; 8 nucleotides align to TRBD2. Looked up from germline, CDR1 is MGHRA and CDR2 is YSYEKL. The CDR3 sequence is 16 residues long. V was clipped by 2 bases and J by 2 bases; unmatched bases: 8. In DNA, the CDR3 is TGCGCCAGCAGCCAATCAACTAGCGGCCTTACCTACGAGCAGTACTTC. This gives the protein CASSQSTSGLTYEQYF.

This clonotype occurred once. The rearrangement joins TRBV25-1 to TRBJ2-5, with D maybe TRBD2 (6 bases). With 3 bases removed from V and 5 bases from J, the gap between germline ends came to 16 bases. Germline-derived CDR1 and CDR2 are MGHDK and SYGVNS. This CDR3 has 15 amino acids. The CDR3 sequence is CASSDGRPSGETQYF. Here the CDR3 DNA reads TGTGCCAGCAGTGACGGACGTCCCAGCGGGGAGACCCAGTACTTC. The whole variable domain, remainder taken from reference TRBV25-1 and TRBJ2-5, is EADIYQTPRYLVIGTGKKITLECSQTMGHDKMYWYQQDPGMELHLIHYSYGVNSTEKGDLSSESTVSRIRTEHFPLTLESARPSHTSQYLCASSDGRPSGETQYFGPGTRLLVL.

The V and J genes are TRBV11-2 and TRBJ2-7; TRBD1 matches at 9 bases. Germline CDR1 SGHAT, CDR2 FQNNGV. The CDR3 extends over 16 amino acids. Trimming removed 0 bases from V and 1 base from J; junction bases left unmatched: 4. The CDR3 coding sequence is TGTGCCAGCAGCTTAGACGGGACAGGGCTATCCTACGAGCAGTACTTC. Protein sequence: CASSLDGTGLSYEQYF. Together with reference TRBV11-2 and TRBJ2-7, the CDR3 gives the full variable domain: EAGVAQSPRYKIIEKRQSVAFWCNPISGHATLYWYQQILGQGPKLLIQFQNNGVVDDSQLPKDRFSAERLKGVDSTLKIQPAKLEDSAVYLCASSLDGTGLSYEQYFGPGTRLTVT.

V gene TRBV11-3 combines with J gene TRBJ2-5, with D perhaps matching TRBD1 or TRBD2 (6 bases each). CDR1 is SGHNT and CDR2 is YENEEA in the germline V gene. The CDR3 is made up of 14 amino acids. V lost 5 bases and J lost 2, with 12 bases in between. The CDR3 sequence is CASSPRGDQETQYF. The DNA of the CDR3 is TGTGCCAGCAGCCCAAGGGGGGATCAAGAGACCCAGTACTTC.

In its sample, this clonotype was seen a few times. The chain employs TRBV10-3 and TRBJ2-1, with D perhaps assigned TRBD1 or TRBD2 (6 bases each). The V and J ends lost 7 bases and 7 bases respectively, with 23 bases between them. The germline V gene encodes CDR1 ENHRY and CDR2 SYGVKD. The CDR3 contains 16 residues. The CDR3: CAITSSGGGLPNEQFF. The CDR3 coding sequence is TGTGCCATCACCTCCAGCGGAGGGGGTCTGCCGAATGAGCAGTTCTTC.